These T cell receptor beta chains were read from a single sample in a study of cytomegalovirus exposure and HLA in healthy donors. Sequenced by immunoSEQ multiplex PCR; TCRdb stores in-frame clones only, minus some. The repertoire holds about 56,000 clones, with roughly 93% as singletons. Sequenced material: PBMCs. The receptor set was obtained from a woman aged 18-30 years in good health and CMV-seropositive. The CDR3 runs from the conserved cysteine through the conserved F or W. Each record gives: J gene, clone size, V gene, D gene, CDR3 protein, CDR3 DNA. D genes are given only for firm matches. Not every row has a clone size; where given, it reads once, few, many or a size class.

>TRBJ2-5|-|TRBV27|-
CASSVVGRQETQYF
TGTGCCAGCAGTGTGGTGGGGCGACAAGAGACCCAGTACTTC
>TRBJ1-1|-|TRBV2|TRBD1
CASTVPLRQGLGGTEAFF
TGTGCCAGCACAGTTCCGCTTAGACAGGGGTTGGGAGGCACTGAAGCTTTCTTT
>TRBJ2-5|-|TRBV5-4|TRBD2
CASSFRLGGGSSQETQYF
TGTGCCAGCAGCTTTCGCCTTGGGGGGGGTTCCAGCCAAGAGACCCAGTACTTC
>TRBJ2-3|-|TRBV7-9|TRBD1
CASSRQGSSTDTQYF
TGTGCCAGCAGCCGACAGGGTTCTAGCACAGATACGCAGTATTTT
>TRBJ2-7|-|TRBV28|-
CASTFYSGSYEQYF
TGTGCCAGCACTTTTTATTCGGGATCTTACGAGCAGTACTTC
>TRBJ2-1|-|TRBV28|-
CASSLTGLANEQFF
TGTGCCAGCAGTTTAACAGGGTTGGCCAATGAGCAGTTCTTC
>TRBJ2-5|-|TRBV28|-
CASSLWGPETQYF
TGTGCCAGCAGTTTATGGGGGCCGGAGACCCAGTACTTC
>TRBJ1-5|-|TRBV30|-
CACAERGESNQPQHF
TGTGCCTGTGCGGAAAGGGGTGAAAGCAATCAGCCCCAGCATTTT
>TRBJ2-6|-|TRBV4-1|-
CASSQVHLVPGANVLTF
TGCGCCAGCAGCCAAGTACATCTAGTACCCGGGGCCAACGTCCTGACTTTC
>TRBJ1-2|once|TRBV2|TRBD1
CASSEGQGLYGYTF
TGTGCCAGCAGTGAGGGACAGGGGTTATATGGCTACACCTTC
>TRBJ1-2|-|TRBV30|-
CAWSEVVWGYTF
TGTGCCTGGAGCGAGGTCGTCTGGGGCTACACCTTC
>TRBJ2-1|-|TRBV5-6|TRBD2
CASSPGQRGDYNEQFF
TGTGCCAGCAGCCCAGGACAGCGGGGGGACTACAATGAGCAGTTCTTC
>TRBJ2-7|-|TRBV5-1|TRBD1
CASTNDRANYEQYF
TGCGCCAGTACAAATGACAGGGCCAACTACGAGCAGTACTTC
>TRBJ2-1|-|TRBV5-4|-
CASSRPDNEQFF
TGTGCCAGCAGCCGCCCGGACAATGAGCAGTTCTTC
>TRBJ2-1|-|TRBV10-2|-
CASSEFGSGPFF
TGCGCCAGCAGTGAGTTTGGGAGCGGGCCGTTCTTC
>TRBJ2-1|-|TRBV27|-
CASRLDTPPGEQFF
TGTGCCAGCAGACTGGACACACCCCCCGGAGAGCAGTTCTTC
>TRBJ2-3|once|TRBV5-1|TRBD1
CASSHPGQGVTDTQYF
TGCGCCAGCAGCCATCCCGGACAGGGGGTGACAGATACGCAGTATTTT
>TRBJ1-5|-|TRBV19|TRBD1
CASLRQGENQPQHF
TGTGCCAGTTTAAGACAGGGGGAGAATCAGCCCCAGCATTTT
>TRBJ2-2|-|TRBV6-1|-
CASSAYRDSGELFF
TGTGCCAGCAGTGCGTACAGGGATTCCGGGGAGCTGTTTTTT
>TRBJ1-1|-|TRBV19|-
CASRYIRENTEAFF
TGTGCCAGTCGGTATATCAGGGAGAACACTGAAGCTTTCTTT
>TRBJ1-5|once|TRBV30|-
CAWSRGLGQPQHF
TGTGCCTGGAGTAGGGGGTTGGGACAGCCCCAGCATTTT
>TRBJ2-7|-|TRBV4-3|TRBD1
CASSQGWTGGYEQYF
TGCGCCAGCAGCCAAGGGTGGACAGGGGGCTACGAGCAGTACTTC
>TRBJ2-7|-|TRBV27|TRBD2
CASSLSGGSYEQYF
TGTGCCAGCAGTTTGTCGGGGGGCTCCTACGAGCAGTACTTC